This TCR beta chain was identified in a study of CD8 T cells in Susac syndrome. The CDR3 is 15 residues long. Germline CDR1 and CDR2: DFQATT and SNEGSKA (reference sequence). The V end lost 0 bases, the J end lost 1 base, and 9 bases lay between the germline ends. The multiple sclerosis control group comprised treatment-naive patients with stable or active relapsing-remitting disease. Through negative isolation, CD4+ and CD8+ T cells were obtained, while TEMRA cells were enriched using FACS. In this sample, this clonotype turned up once. Its antigen remains unidentified. Overall study results and limits: The study admitted that it had a relatively small number of individuals in its TCR sequencing and HLA analysis.

The authors reverse transcribed roughly 0.5 to 1 ug RNA with random hexamers. Multiplex PCR with immunoSEQ amplified the TCR beta CDR3 across 54 Vbeta and 13 Jbeta. MiXCR, run by TCRdb on the immunoSEQ multiplex PCR reads, gives a single entry per CDR3 protein. This table holds around 300,000 distinct CDR3 sequences, approximately 90% found once. The receptor was isolated from a human donor with multiple sclerosis. Sample: CD8+ T cells from PBMCs. The V call is TRBV20-1, the J call TRBJ2-2, with D possibly TRBD2 on 6 matching bases. CDR3 loop: CSARDSRGNTGELFF. In nucleotides, the CDR3 is TGCAGTGCTAGAGATTCGCGGGGGAACACCGGGGAGCTGTTTTTT.